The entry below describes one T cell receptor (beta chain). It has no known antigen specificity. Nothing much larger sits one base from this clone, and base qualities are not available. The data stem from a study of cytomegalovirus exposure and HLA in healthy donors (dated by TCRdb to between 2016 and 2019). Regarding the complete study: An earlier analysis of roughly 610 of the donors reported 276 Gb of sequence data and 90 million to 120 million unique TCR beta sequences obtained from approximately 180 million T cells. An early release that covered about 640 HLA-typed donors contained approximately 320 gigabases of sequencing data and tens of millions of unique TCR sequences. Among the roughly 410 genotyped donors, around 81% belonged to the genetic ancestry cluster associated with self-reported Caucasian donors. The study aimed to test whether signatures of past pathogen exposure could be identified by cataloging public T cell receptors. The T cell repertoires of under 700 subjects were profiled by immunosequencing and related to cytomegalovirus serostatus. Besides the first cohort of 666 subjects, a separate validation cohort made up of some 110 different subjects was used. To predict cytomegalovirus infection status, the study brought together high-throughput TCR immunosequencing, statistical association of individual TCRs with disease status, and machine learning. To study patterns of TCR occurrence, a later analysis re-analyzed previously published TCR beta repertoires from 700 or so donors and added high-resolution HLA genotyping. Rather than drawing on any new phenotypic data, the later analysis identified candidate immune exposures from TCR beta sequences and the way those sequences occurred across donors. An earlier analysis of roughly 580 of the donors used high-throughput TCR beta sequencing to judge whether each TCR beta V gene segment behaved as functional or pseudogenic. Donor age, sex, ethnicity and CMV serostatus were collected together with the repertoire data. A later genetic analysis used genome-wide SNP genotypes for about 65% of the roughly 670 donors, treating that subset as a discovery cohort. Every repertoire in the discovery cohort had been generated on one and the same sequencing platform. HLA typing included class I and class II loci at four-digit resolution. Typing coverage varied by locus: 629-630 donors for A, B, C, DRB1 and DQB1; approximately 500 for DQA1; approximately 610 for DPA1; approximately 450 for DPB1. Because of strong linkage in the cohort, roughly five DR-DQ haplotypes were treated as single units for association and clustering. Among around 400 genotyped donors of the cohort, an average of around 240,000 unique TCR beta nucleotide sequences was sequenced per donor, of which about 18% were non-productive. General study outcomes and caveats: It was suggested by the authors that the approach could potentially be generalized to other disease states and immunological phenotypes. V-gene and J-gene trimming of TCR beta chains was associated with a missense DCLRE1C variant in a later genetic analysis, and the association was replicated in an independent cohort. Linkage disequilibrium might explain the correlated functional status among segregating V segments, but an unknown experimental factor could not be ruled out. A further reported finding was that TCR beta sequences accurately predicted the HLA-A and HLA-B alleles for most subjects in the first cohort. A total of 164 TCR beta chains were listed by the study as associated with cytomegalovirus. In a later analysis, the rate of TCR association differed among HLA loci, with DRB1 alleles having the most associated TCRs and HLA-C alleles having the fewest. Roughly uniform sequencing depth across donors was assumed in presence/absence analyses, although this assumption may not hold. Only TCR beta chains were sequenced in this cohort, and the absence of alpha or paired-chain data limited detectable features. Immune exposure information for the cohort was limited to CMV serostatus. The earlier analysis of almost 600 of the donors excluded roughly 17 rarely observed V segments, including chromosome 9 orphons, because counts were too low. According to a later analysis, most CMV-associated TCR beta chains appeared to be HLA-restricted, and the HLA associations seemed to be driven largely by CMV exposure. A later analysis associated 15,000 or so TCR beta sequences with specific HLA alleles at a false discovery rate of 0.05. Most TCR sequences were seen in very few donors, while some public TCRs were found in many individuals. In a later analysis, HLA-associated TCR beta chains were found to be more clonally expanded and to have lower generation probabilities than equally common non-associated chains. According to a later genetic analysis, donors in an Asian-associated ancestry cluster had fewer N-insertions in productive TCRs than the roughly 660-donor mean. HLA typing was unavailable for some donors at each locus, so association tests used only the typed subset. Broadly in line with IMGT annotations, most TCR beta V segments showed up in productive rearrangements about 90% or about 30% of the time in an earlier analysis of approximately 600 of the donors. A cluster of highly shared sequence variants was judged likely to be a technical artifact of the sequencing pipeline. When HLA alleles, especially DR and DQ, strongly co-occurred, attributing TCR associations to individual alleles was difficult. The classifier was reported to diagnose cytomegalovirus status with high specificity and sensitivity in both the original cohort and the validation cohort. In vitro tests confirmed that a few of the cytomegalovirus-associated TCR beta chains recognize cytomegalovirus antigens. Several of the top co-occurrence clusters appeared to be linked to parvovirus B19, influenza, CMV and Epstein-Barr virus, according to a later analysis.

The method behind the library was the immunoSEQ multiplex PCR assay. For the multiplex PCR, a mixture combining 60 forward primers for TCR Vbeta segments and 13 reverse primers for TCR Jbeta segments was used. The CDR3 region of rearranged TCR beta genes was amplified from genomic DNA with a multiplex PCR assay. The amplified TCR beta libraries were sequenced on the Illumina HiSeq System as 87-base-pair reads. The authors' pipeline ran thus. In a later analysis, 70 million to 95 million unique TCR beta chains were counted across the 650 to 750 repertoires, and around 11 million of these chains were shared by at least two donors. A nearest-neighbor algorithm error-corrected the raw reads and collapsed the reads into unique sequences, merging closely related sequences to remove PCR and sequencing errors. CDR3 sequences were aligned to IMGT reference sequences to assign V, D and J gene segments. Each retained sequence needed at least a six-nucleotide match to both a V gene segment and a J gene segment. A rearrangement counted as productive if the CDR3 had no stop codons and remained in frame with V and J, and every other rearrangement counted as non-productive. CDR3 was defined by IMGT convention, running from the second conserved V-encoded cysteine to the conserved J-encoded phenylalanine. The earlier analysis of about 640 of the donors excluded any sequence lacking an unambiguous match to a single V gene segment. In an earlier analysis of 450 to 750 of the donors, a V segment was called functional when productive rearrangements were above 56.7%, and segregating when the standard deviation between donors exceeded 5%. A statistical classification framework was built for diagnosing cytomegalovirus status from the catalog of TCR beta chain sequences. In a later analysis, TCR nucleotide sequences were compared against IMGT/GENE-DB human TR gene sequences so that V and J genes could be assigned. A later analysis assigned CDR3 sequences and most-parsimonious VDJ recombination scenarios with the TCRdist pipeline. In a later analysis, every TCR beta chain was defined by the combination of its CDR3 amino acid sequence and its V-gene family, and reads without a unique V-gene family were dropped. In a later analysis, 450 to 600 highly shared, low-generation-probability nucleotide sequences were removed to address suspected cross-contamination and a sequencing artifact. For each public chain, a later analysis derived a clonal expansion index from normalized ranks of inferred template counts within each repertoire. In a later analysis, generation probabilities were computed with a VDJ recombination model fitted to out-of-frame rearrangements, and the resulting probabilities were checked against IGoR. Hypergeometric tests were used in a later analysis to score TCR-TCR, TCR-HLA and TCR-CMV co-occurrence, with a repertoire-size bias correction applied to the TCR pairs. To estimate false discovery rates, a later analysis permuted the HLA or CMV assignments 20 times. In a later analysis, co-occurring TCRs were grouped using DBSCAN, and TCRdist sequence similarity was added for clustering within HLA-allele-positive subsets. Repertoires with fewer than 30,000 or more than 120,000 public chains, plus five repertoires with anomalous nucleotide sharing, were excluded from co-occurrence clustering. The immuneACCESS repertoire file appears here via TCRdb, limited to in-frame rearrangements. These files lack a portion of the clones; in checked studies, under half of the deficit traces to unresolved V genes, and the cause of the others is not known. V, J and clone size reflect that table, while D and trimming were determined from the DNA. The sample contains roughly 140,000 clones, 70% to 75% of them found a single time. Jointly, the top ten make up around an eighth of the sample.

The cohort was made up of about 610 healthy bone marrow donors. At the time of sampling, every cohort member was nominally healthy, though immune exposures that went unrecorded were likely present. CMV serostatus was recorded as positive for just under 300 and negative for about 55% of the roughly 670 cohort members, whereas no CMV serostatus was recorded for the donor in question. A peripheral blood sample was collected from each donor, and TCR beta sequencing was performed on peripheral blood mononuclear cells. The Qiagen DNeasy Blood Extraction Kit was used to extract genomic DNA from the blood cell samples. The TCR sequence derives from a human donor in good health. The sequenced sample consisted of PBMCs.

The encoded CDR3 is CASTGGPGREQFF. The sequenced DNA: TGTGCCAGCACAGGGGGCCCCGGCCGGGAGCAGTTCTTC. The chain uses TRBV6-5 and TRBJ2-1; TRBD1 lines up with 8 middle nucleotides. CDR3 length: 13 amino acids, cysteine to phenylalanine. The CDR3 DNA has 39 bases and is translated from base 1. CDR1 and CDR2 were assigned from the germline V gene as MNHEY and SVGAGI. For this chain, trimming is 7 bases at the V end and 10 bases at the J end, and the number of junction bases without a gene match is 9.